In this sample, the clone carrying this T cell receptor beta chain turned up a few times. Its antigen is undetermined. These data come from a study of T-cell reconstitution after alpha-beta-depleted transplantation in children. Study findings and constraints: Newly produced T cells mostly accounted for T-cell counts and diversity one year post-transplant.

J was trimmed by 8 bases and V by 6 bases; bases with no gene match: 19. CDR1 is DFQATT and CDR2 is SNEGSKA in the germline V gene (reference sequence). The length of the CDR3 is 17 residues. Library preparation (for TCRbeta) was performed with unique molecular identifiers. A single record per CDR3 protein comes from TCRdb applying MiXCR to the PCR reads. The sample has around 700,000 distinct CDR3 sequences; under 15% are singletons. The sequenced sample was PBMCs, obtained before TCRalphabeta/CD19-depleted stem cell transplant. This sequence was found in a girl aged 2 to 10 with congenital amegakaryocytic thrombocytopenia, due to receive a stem cell transplant. The genes are TRBV20-1 and TRBJ1-2, with 12 bases aligning to TRBD1. CDR3 nucleotide sequence: TGCAGTGCCAGGAGTCCCACCTTGGGACAGGGGGCGAGGGGCTACACCTTC. Encoded protein: CSARSPTLGQGARGYTF.